This T cell receptor beta chain was captured in a study of blood T cell repertoires in COVID-19. Germline loops: CDR1 SGHRS, CDR2 YFSETQ. With 0 bases removed from V and 7 bases from J, the gap between germline ends came to 10 bases. This CDR3 spans 14 amino acids. Some clones are missing from TCRdb's copy, which holds only in-frame ones; the method was immunoSEQ multiplex PCR. Among about 160,000 clones listed, approximately 84% were seen once. The sample consisted of peripheral blood. The J gene is TRBJ2-2, the V gene TRBV5-1, with TRBD1 as a possible D gene (5 bases). The origin of this receptor is a man aged 35 to 55 who had recovered from COVID-19. The CDR3 is CASSLGDRFGELFF. CDR3 nucleotide sequence: TGCGCCAGCAGCTTGGGCGACAGATTCGGGGAGCTGTTTTTT.